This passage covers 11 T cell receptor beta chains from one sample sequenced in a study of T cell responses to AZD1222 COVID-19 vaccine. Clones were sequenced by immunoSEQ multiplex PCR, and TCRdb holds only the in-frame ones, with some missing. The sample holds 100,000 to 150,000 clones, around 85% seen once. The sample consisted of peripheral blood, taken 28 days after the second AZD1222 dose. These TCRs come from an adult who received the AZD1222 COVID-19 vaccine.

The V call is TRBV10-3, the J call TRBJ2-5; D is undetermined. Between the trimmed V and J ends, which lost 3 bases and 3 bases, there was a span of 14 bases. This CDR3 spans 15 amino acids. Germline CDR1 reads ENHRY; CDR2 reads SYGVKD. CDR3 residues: CAISDIVSAKETQYF. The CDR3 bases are TGTGCCATCAGTGATATAGTCTCGGCAAAAGAGACCCAGTACTTC.

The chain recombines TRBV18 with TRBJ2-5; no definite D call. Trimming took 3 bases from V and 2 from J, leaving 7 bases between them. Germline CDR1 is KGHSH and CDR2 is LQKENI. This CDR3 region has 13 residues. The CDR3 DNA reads TGTGCCAGCTCACCGCCCGGGCAAGAGACCCAGTACTTC. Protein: CASSPPGQETQYF.

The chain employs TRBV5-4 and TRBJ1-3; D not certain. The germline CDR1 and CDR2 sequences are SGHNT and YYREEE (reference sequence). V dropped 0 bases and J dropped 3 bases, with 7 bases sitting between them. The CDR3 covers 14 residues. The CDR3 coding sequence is TGTGCCAGCAGCTTGGGGGCTCATGGAAACACCATATATTTT. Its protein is CASSLGAHGNTIYF.

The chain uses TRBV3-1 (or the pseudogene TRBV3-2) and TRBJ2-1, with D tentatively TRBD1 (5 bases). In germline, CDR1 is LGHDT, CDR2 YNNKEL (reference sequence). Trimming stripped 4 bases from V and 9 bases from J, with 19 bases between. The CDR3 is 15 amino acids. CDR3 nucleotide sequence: TGTGCCAGCAGCCGTACACAGGCGACGGAAGGTGAGCAGTTCTTC. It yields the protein CASSRTQATEGEQFF.

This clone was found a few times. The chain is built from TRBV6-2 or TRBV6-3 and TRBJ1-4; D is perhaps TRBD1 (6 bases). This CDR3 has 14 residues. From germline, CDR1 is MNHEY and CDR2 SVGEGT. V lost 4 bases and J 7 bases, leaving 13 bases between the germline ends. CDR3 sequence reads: CASSSGGAGEKLFF. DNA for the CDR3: TGTGCCAGCAGTTCGGGGGGGGCTGGTGAAAAACTGTTTTTT.

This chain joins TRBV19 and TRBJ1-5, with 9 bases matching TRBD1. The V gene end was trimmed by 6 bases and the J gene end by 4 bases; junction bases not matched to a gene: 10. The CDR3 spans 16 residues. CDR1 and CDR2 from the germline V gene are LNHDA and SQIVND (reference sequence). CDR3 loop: CASRYGQGSRNQPQHF. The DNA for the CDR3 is TGTGCCAGTAGGTATGGACAGGGGTCCAGAAATCAGCCCCAGCATTTT.

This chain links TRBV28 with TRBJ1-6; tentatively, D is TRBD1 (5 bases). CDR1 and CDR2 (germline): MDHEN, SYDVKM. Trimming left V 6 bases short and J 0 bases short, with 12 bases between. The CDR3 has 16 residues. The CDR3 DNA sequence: TGTGCCAGCAGCCCCCAGGGTAGCTCCTATAATTCACCCCTCCACTTT. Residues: CASSPQGSSYNSPLHF.

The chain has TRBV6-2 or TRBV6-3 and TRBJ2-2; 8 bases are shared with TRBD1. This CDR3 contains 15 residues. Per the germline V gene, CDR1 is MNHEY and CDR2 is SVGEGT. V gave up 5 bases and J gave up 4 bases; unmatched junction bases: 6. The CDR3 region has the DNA TGTGCCAGCAGTCCAGGGGGCCGGGTCACCGGGGAGCTGTTTTTT. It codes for CASSPGGRVTGELFF.

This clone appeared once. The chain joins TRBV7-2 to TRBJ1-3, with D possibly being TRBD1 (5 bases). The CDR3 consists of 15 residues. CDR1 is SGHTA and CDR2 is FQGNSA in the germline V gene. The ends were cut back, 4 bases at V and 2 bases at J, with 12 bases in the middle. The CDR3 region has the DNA TGTGCCAGCAGCTACACAGGTACAGCTGGAAACACCATATATTTT. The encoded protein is CASSYTGTAGNTIYF.

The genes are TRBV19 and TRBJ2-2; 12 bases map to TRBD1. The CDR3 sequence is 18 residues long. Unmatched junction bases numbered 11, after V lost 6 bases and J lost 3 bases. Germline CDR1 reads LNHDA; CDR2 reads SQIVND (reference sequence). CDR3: CASRIKPGTGGHTGELFF. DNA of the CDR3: TGTGCCAGTAGAATTAAACCCGGGACAGGGGGCCACACCGGGGAGCTGTTTTTT.

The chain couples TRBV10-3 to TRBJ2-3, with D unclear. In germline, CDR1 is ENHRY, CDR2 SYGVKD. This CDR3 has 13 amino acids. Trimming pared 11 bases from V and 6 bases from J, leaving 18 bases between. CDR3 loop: CAVRGRNRDTQYF. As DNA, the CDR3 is TGTGCCGTCCGAGGTAGGAATCGGGATACGCAGTATTTT.